These 17 T cell receptor beta chains came from one sample sequenced in a study of shared clonotypes between healthy human individuals. Sequencing was performed with immunoSEQ multiplex PCR; in TCRdb, only in-frame clones are kept and a portion is missing. The sample carries 180,000 or so clones, approximately 92% recorded once. Source material: naive CD4+ T cells sorted from blood. The sample's subset: CD45RA+ positively selected. The receptors originated from a woman in her 30s in good health.

The chain recombines TRBV11-2 with TRBJ2-7; 11 bases fit TRBD2. J lost 5 bases, V lost 1 base, and 7 bases had no gene match. This CDR3 is built from 16 residues. The germline V gene has CDR1 SGHAT and CDR2 FQNNGV. The CDR3: CASSLVPGTSGDEQYF. In DNA, the CDR3 is TGTGCCAGCAGCTTAGTACCCGGGACTAGCGGAGACGAGCAGTACTTC.

This chain links TRBV7-9 with TRBJ1-1; D is possibly TRBD1 (6 bases). V was cut by 6 bases and J by 11 bases, with 25 bases left in between. This CDR3 has 15 residues. Germline V CDR1 and CDR2: SEHNR, FQNEAQ (reference sequence). In DNA form, the CDR3 reads TGTGCCAGCAGTTTCGGACAGCAGATTTCGAAAAGGGCTTTCTTT. The encoded protein is CASSFGQQISKRAFF.

The CDR3 sequence: CAWSMQGHSPLHF. The CDR3 region has the DNA TGTGCCTGGAGTATGCAGGGCCATTCACCCCTCCACTTT. This rearrangement joins TRBV30 to TRBJ1-6, with a tentative D call TRBD1 (5 bases). The CDR3 loop spans 13 amino acids. Germline CDR1 reads GTSNPN; CDR2 reads SVGIG (reference sequence). Trimming left V 2 bases short and J 8 bases short, with 10 bases between.

This clone has just a few counts. The chain couples TRBV30 to TRBJ2-2; the D is unclear. CDR1 is GTSNPN and CDR2 is SVGIG in the germline V gene (reference sequence). The CDR3 has 11 residues. The V and J ends lost 3 bases and 6 bases respectively, with 5 bases between them. The CDR3 region is CAWSLSGELFF. As DNA, the CDR3 is TGTGCCTGGAGCCTATCCGGGGAGCTGTTTTTT. The whole variable domain, remainder taken from reference TRBV30 and TRBJ2-2, is SQTIHQWPATLVQPVGSPLSLECTVEGTSNPNLYWYRQAAGRGLQLLFYSVGIGQISSEVPQNLSASRPQDRQFILSSKKLLLSDSGFYLCAWSLSGELFFGEGSRLTVL.

The chain has TRBV28 and TRBJ1-1, with TRBD1 matching 8 bases. The CDR3 covers 13 residues. The germline V gene has CDR1 MDHEN and CDR2 SYDVKM. Trimming cost V 10 bases and J 0 bases; bases outside gene matches: 4. The CDR3 DNA sequence: TGTGCCACCCGGACAGGGTTGAACACTGAAGCTTTCTTT. Residues: CATRTGLNTEAFF.

The V gene is TRBV6-5, the J gene TRBJ1-4; possibly TRBD1 for D (6 bases). V shed 0 bases and J shed 3 bases, with 8 bases lying between them. Germline V gene lookup returns CDR1 MNHEY and CDR2 SVGAGI. This CDR3 comprises 15 residues. CDR3 nucleotide sequence: TGTGCCAGCAGTTACTCCTCAGGGGCTAATGAAAAACTGTTTTTT. Translation: CASSYSSGANEKLFF.

V is TRBV25-1 and J is TRBJ2-7; TRBD2 matches at 10 bases. CDR3 length equals 16 residues. J was trimmed by 2 bases and V by 3 bases; bases with no gene match: 7. Germline CDR1 reads MGHDK; CDR2 reads SYGVNS. CDR3 coding DNA: TGTGCCAGCAGTGATCCTAGCGGGAGAGGGCCCTACGAGCAGTACTTC. Its protein is CASSDPSGRGPYEQYF.

V is TRBV11-3 and J is TRBJ2-7; D not certain. This CDR3 comprises 11 residues. Germline assignment: CDR1 SGHNT and CDR2 YENEEA. V was shortened by 5 bases and J by 4 bases, with 6 bases between the two germline ends. In DNA, the CDR3 is TGTGCCAGCAGCGCCTCATACGAGCAGTACTTC. Residues: CASSASYEQYF.

The V and J genes are TRBV29-1 and TRBJ2-1; 12 nucleotides line up with TRBD1. The CDR3 consists of 14 residues. J gave up 8 bases and V 7 bases, and 9 bases lay outside the gene matches. Germline V CDR1 and CDR2: SQVTM, ANQGSEA. CDR3 amino acids: CSAPRGQGAYEQFF. In nucleotides, the CDR3 is TGCAGCGCGCCCAGGGGACAGGGGGCGTATGAGCAGTTCTTC.

The genes are TRBV28 and TRBJ1-5; no reliable D call. The germline gives CDR1 MDHEN, CDR2 SYDVKM. This CDR3 region has 11 residues. The V end lost 6 bases, the J end lost 4 bases, and 4 bases lay between the germline ends. The CDR3 nucleotides are TGTGCCAGCAGCCGAAATCAGCCCCAGCATTTT. The encoded protein is CASSRNQPQHF.

On this clone itself: This sample includes further DNA sequences coding for the same CDR3. This sequence joins TRBV7-9 and TRBJ2-7; D is unresolved. The CDR3 has 12 residues. Germline CDR1 is SEHNR and CDR2 is FQNEAQ (reference sequence). Trimming shortened V by 3 bases and J by 0 bases, and 3 bases separated the two germline ends. CDR3 loop: CASSLSSYEQYF. The DNA for the CDR3 is TGTGCCAGCAGCTTGTCCTCCTACGAGCAGTACTTC.

In regard to this clone: The same CDR3 arises from other DNA sequences in this sample as well. The CDR3 region has the DNA TGCGCCAGCAGCCAAGACAGACTAAACACTGAAGCTTTCTTT. It is translated as CASSQDRLNTEAFF. The gene calls are TRBV4-1 and TRBJ1-1; D is ambiguous. This CDR3 region has 14 residues. V lost 0 bases to trimming and J lost 2 bases, with 7 bases between them. The germline gives CDR1 MGHRA, CDR2 YSYEKL.

The gene calls are TRBV19 and TRBJ1-5, with 9 bases that match TRBD1. The CDR3 covers 15 residues. V lost 4 bases to trimming and J lost 6 bases; unmatched junction nucleotides: 7. Germline V gene sequence: CDR1 LNHDA, CDR2 SQIVND (reference sequence). The CDR3 coding sequence is TGTGCCAGTAGTAACACAGGGGGCAATGGTCAGCCCCAGCATTTT. Its translation is CASSNTGGNGQPQHF.

The chain carries TRBV29-1 and TRBJ2-3; D unresolved. V shed 7 bases and J shed 3 bases, with 14 bases lying between them. The CDR3 extends over 13 amino acids. Per the germline V gene, CDR1 is SQVTM and CDR2 is ANQGSEA. The CDR3 nucleotides read TGCAGCGCCCTCGTTGGTTGGACAGATACGCAGTATTTT. This gives the protein CSALVGWTDTQYF.

In this sample, this clone turned up once. This rearrangement joins TRBV15 to TRBJ2-5, with 7 bases lining up with TRBD2. Trimming took 3 bases from V and 4 from J; bases not matched to a gene: 5. This CDR3 region has 14 residues. From germline, CDR1 is LNHNV and CDR2 YYDKDF (reference sequence). CDR3 residues: CATSRGGSSETQYF. The CDR3 DNA sequence: TGTGCCACCAGCAGGGGCGGGAGCTCAGAGACCCAGTACTTC.

J is TRBJ1-2 and V is TRBV19; TRBD1 matches at 11 bases. The trim removed 6 bases at V and 2 bases at J, leaving 8 bases unmatched. The CDR3 contains 16 residues. Germline V gene sequence: CDR1 LNHDA, CDR2 SQIVND (reference sequence). The CDR3 DNA sequence: TGTGCCAGTAGAGGGACAGGGGGAGACTTAAACTATGGCTACACCTTC. It translates to CASRGTGGDLNYGYTF.

The CDR3 here is CAAGTAADPPFEQYF. The CDR3 DNA follows: TGTGCCGCCGGAACGGCCGCGGACCCTCCTTTTGAGCAGTACTTC. This chain joins TRBV28 and TRBJ2-7, with D hard to call. V was clipped by 11 bases and J by 7 bases, with 27 bases between them. The germline CDR1 and CDR2 sequences are MDHEN and SYDVKM. CDR3 length: 15 residues. Looking up the rest from reference TRBV28 and TRBJ2-7 gives the full variable domain: DVKVTQSSRYLVKRTGEKVFLECVQDMDHENMFWYRQDPGLGLRLIYFSYDVKMKEKGDIPEGYSVSREKKERFSLILESASTNQTSMYLCAAGTAADPPFEQYFGPGTRLTVT.